A selection of T cell receptor beta chains follows, all from one sample in a study of T cells after yellow fever vaccination. TCRdb reprocessed the 5' RACE reads with MiXCR, giving one entry per CDR3 protein. The table includes around 250,000 distinct CDR3 sequences, 6.9% detected once. The starting material was CD4+ T cells sorted from PBMCs, obtained 15 days after the yellow fever booster vaccination. The receptors originated from a man aged 30 to 45 who received the YFV17D yellow fever vaccine. CDR3s leave out the opening cysteine and the closing phenylalanine or tryptophan.

J gene | V gene | CDR3 protein
TRBJ2-1 | TRBV20-1 | SAPQRGAGGPGQF
TRBJ2-3 | TRBV11-2 | ASRGGWAPTDTQY
TRBJ2-2 | TRBV18 | ASSLKGPGELF
TRBJ1-5 | TRBV6-5 | ASSYLDRPPGQPQH
TRBJ2-3 | TRBV20-1 | SARDGTSGSYTQY
TRBJ1-2 | TRBV12-3/TRBV12-4 | ASSFRRLPRGGYT
TRBJ2-5 | TRBV7-3 | ASSPYEGTQY
TRBJ2-6 | TRBV11-2 | ASSHGLAGANVLT
TRBJ2-7 | TRBV5-1 | ASSLALGYEQY
TRBJ1-5 | TRBV24-1 | ATSDYGHRDFSNQPQH
TRBJ2-1 | TRBV7-9 | ASSLTNEQF
TRBJ2-1 | TRBV11-2 | ASSPPPGGARYNEQF
TRBJ1-5 | TRBV5-6 | ASSPAVGNQPQH
TRBJ2-1 | TRBV5-5 | ASSGTGVNNEQF
TRBJ1-1 | TRBV7-9 | ASSLKDTEAF
TRBJ2-5 | TRBV5-1 | ASSQAASRETQY
TRBJ2-5 | TRBV19 | ASSEQRRETQY
TRBJ2-4 | TRBV11-2 | ASSLEVRRIDIQY
TRBJ2-3 | TRBV18 | ASSPQQAGGDTQY
TRBJ2-1 | TRBV7-2 | ASSWAIGSGSNEQF
TRBJ1-2 | TRBV20-1 | SARGSGRTREGYT
TRBJ2-1 | TRBV2 | ARSQPMGAGGHNEQF
TRBJ1-2 | TRBV20-1 | SALRTGGRGYT
TRBJ2-2 | TRBV7-9 | ASSKEDRDTGELF
TRBJ2-1 | TRBV7-9 | ASSFRLAGTPHNEQF
TRBJ1-1 | TRBV20-1 | SARNLQNTEAF
TRBJ2-3 | TRBV5-1 | ASSLEASRGTDTQY